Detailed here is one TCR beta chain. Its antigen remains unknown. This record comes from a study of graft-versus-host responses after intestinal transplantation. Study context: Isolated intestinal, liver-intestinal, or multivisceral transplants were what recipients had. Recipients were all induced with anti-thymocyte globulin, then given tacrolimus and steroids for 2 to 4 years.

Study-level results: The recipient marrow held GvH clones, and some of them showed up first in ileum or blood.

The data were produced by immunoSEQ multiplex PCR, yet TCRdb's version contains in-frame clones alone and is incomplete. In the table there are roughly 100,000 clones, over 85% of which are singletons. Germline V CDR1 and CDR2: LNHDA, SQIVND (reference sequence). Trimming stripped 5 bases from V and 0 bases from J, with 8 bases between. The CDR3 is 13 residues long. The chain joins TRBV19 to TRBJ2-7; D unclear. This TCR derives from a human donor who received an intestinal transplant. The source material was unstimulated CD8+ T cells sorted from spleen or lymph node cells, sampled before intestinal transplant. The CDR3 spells CASSYGISYEQYF. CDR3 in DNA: TGTGCCAGTAGTTATGGGATCTCCTACGAGCAGTACTTC.